The 17 T cell receptor beta chains given below trace back to one sample, sequenced in a study of blood T cell repertoires in COVID-19. Only in-frame clones appear in the TCRdb table, and some are missing; sequencing was by immunoSEQ multiplex PCR. The table shows tens of thousands of clones, with around 79% occurring only once. The sequencing sample was made of peripheral blood. These receptor sequences come from a woman between 65 and 79 years old with acute or convalescent COVID-19.

This chain joins TRBV20-1 and TRBJ2-5, with D maybe TRBD2 (5 bases). Germline CDR1 DFQATT, CDR2 SNEGSKA (reference sequence). This CDR3 spans 15 amino acids. With 3 bases removed from V and 5 bases from J, the gap between germline ends came to 19 bases. CDR3 coding DNA: TGCAGTGCTAGTTTTCGGACTCCCCGAGGGGAGACCCAGTACTTC. Translation: CSASFRTPRGETQYF.

The gene calls are TRBV10-3 and TRBJ1-5, with no clear D. The CDR3 loop spans 12 amino acids. The V end lost 6 bases, the J end lost 9 bases, and 12 bases lay between the germline ends. Germline V gives CDR1 ENHRY, CDR2 SYGVKD. CDR3 DNA: TGTGCCATCAGGCTGGAGGGTGGGCCCCAGCATTTT. This translates into CAIRLEGGPQHF.

V usage is TRBV6-5 and J usage is TRBJ2-7; TRBD2 is a possible D gene (5 bases). Trimming removed 7 bases from V and 2 bases from J, with 15 bases in between. The CDR3 is 14 residues long. CDR1 is MNHEY, CDR2 SVGAGI, per germline. The CDR3 DNA reads TGTGCCAGCATCGCAGGAGGAGTACCCTACGAGCAGTACTTC. Translation: CASIAGGVPYEQYF.

This clone was observed a single time. The V and J genes are TRBV28 and TRBJ1-1; maybe TRBD1 (6 bases). V lost 6 bases to trimming and J lost 1 base, with 12 bases between them. Germline assignment: CDR1 MDHEN and CDR2 SYDVKM. This CDR3 has 14 amino acids. The CDR3 DNA follows: TGTGCCAGCAGAGAAGAGGGACAGAACACTGAAGCTTTCTTT. Its translation is CASREEGQNTEAFF.

CDR3 nucleotide sequence: TGTGCCTTGACAGGGTTGGACACTGAAGCTTTCTTT. This sequence encodes CALTGLDTEAFF. The rearrangement links TRBV30 to TRBJ1-1, with 7 bases aligning to TRBD1. Trimming cost V 7 bases and J 3 bases; bases outside gene matches: 5. The germline gives CDR1 GTSNPN, CDR2 SVGIG (reference sequence). The CDR3 runs 12 residues.

This chain uses TRBV19 with TRBJ2-5; D is perhaps TRBD2 (6 bases). Per germline, CDR1 LNHDA and CDR2 SQIVND (reference sequence). V lost 6 bases and J lost 4, with 15 bases in between. The CDR3 has 14 residues. CDR3 sequence reads: CASRAGLRGETQYF. As DNA, the CDR3 is TGTGCCAGTAGGGCGGGACTCCGAGGAGAGACCCAGTACTTC.

The J gene is TRBJ1-2, the V gene TRBV6-2 or TRBV6-3; TRBD1 matches at 9 bases. V lost 6 bases, J lost 4 bases, and 9 bases stayed unmatched. Germline lookup yields CDR1 MNHEY and CDR2 SVGEGT. This CDR3 comprises 15 residues. CDR3: CASSPPGQGTYGYTF. The CDR3 DNA follows: TGTGCCAGCAGCCCACCGGGACAGGGAACCTATGGCTACACCTTC.

The chain has TRBV7-2 and TRBJ1-5, with D perhaps matching TRBD1 (6 bases). The CDR3 has 14 amino acids. Deletions cut 5 bases from V and 8 bases from J, with 16 bases between. CDR1 and CDR2 from the germline V gene are SGHTA and FQGNSA. The CDR3 is CASSPGTKSEPQHF. The CDR3 DNA is TGTGCCAGCAGCCCAGGGACAAAATCAGAGCCCCAGCATTTT.

V gene TRBV5-4 combines with J gene TRBJ2-2, with 9 bases fitting TRBD1. CDR1 and CDR2 (germline): SGHNT, YYREEE (reference sequence). This CDR3 contains 17 residues. The V and J ends lost 4 bases and 2 bases, in that order; junction bases with no gene match: 9. CDR3 sequence reads: CASSPPGDRVNTGELFF. DNA of the CDR3: TGTGCCAGCAGCCCCCCCGGGGACAGGGTTAACACCGGGGAGCTGTTTTTT.

In this sample, this clone turned up a few times. This chain uses TRBV12-5 with TRBJ2-2; D is possibly TRBD1 (6 bases). CDR3 length: 14 residues. V dropped 7 bases and J dropped 3 bases, with 12 bases sitting between them. Looked up from germline, CDR1 is LGHNT and CDR2 is FRNRAP. CDR3: CASASEGDTGELFF. CDR3 sequence (DNA): TGTGCTAGTGCCAGCGAGGGGGACACCGGGGAGCTGTTTTTT.

The chain employs TRBV7-2 and TRBJ2-5; the match to TRBD1 covers 7 bases. V dropped 5 bases and J dropped 3; count of bases not matched to a gene: 9. Germline values: CDR1 SGHTA, CDR2 FQGNSA. The CDR3 contains 15 residues. The CDR3 DNA is TGTGCCAGCAGCAGAGTGACAGGGCCCGAAGAGACCCAGTACTTC. Its protein is CASSRVTGPEETQYF. Full variable domain (outside the CDR3, taken from reference TRBV7-2 and TRBJ2-5): GAGVSQSPSNKVTEKGKDVELRCDPISGHTALYWYRQSLGQGLEFLIYFQGNSAPDKSGLPSDRFSAERTGGSVSTLTIQRTQQEDSAVYLCASSRVTGPEETQYFGPGTRLLVL.

This clone was observed a handful of times. Different DNA sequences within this sample yield the same CDR3. This rearrangement joins TRBV25-1 to TRBJ1-1; D is unresolved. Germline CDR1 MGHDK, CDR2 SYGVNS. There are 12 residues in the CDR3. Trimming removed 1 base from V and 4 bases from J, with 4 bases in between. The CDR3 sequence: CASSESGTEAFF. CDR3 DNA sequence: TGTGCCAGCAGTGAATCGGGCACTGAAGCTTTCTTT.

This clone has more than one count but fewer than ten. The chain links TRBV12-3 or TRBV12-4 to TRBJ1-1; D is unresolved. The CDR3 totals 13 residues. The V end lost 5 bases, the J end lost 3 bases, and 10 bases lay between the germline ends. CDR3 amino acids: CASSPPSDTEAFF. CDR3 coding DNA: TGTGCCAGCAGTCCTCCGTCTGACACTGAAGCTTTCTTT.

The J gene is TRBJ2-7, the V gene TRBV5-1; TRBD2 might be the D (5 bases). The germline V and J ends were trimmed by 0 bases and 9 bases, with 10 bases remaining between them. CDR1 is SGHRS and CDR2 is YFSETQ in the germline V gene. This CDR3 is built from 12 residues. CDR3 DNA sequence: TGCGCCAGCAGCTTGGCCGGGGAAAGGCAGTACTTC. This translates into CASSLAGERQYF.

V is TRBV6-2 or TRBV6-3 and J is TRBJ1-5; TRBD1 matches at 10 bases. The ends lost 5 bases at V and 0 bases at J; junction bases unmatched: 7. The CDR3 consists of 17 residues. CDR1 and CDR2 (germline): MNHEY, SVGEGT. DNA for the CDR3: TGTGCCAGCAGTGGACGGGACAGGGGTCATAGCAATCAGCCCCAGCATTTT. It is translated as CASSGRDRGHSNQPQHF.

This chain links TRBV5-6 with TRBJ2-2; D remains ambiguous. CDR1 is SGHDT, CDR2 YYEEEE, per germline. Trimming took off 2 bases at V and 6 bases at J, with 11 bases between the two ends. The CDR3 is 14 amino acids. CDR3 DNA sequence: TGTGCCAGCAGCTTTATGTTTGGCTCCGGGGAGCTGTTTTTT. The encoded protein is CASSFMFGSGELFF. Together with reference TRBV5-6 and TRBJ2-2, the CDR3 gives the full variable domain: DAGVTQSPTHLIKTRGQQVTLRCSPKSGHDTVSWYQQALGQGPQFIFQYYEEEERQRGNFPDRFSGHQFPNYSSELNVNALLLGDSALYLCASSFMFGSGELFFGEGSRLTVL.

This chain connects TRBV9 to TRBJ1-3; perhaps TRBD1 as D (6 bases). Germline V CDR1 and CDR2: SGDLS, YYNGEE. The germline V and J ends were trimmed by 4 bases and 4 bases, with 15 bases remaining between them. The CDR3 length is 15 residues. The CDR3 is CASSPTQGTGNTIYF. As DNA, the CDR3 is TGTGCCAGCAGCCCGACTCAGGGGACAGGAAACACCATATATTTT.